Below, one T cell receptor (beta chain) is given with its context. What it recognizes is unknown. The data were taken from a study of T cell clonotyping in hematopoietic cell transplantation. Study outcomes and limitations: Pathologically expanded recipient clonotypes increased progressively from day 30 to day 180 as diversity fell.

TCRdb keeps only in-frame clones here, not all; method: immunoSEQ multiplex PCR. The table records 15,000 to 20,000 clones, approximately 85% of them present only once. This receptor was taken from a woman aged 35 to 49 in good health. Some clones in this sample may be carry-over from other donors' samples. The sequenced sample consisted of peripheral blood mononuclear cells.

The CDR3 region is CASSPTPGQTYEQYF. CDR3 in DNA: TGCGCCAGCAGCCCGACCCCCGGACAAACCTACGAGCAGTACTTC. The chain is built from TRBV5-1 and TRBJ2-7; D is perhaps TRBD1 (5 bases). The CDR3 runs to 15 residues. Trimming left V 4 bases short and J 2 bases short, with 16 bases between. Germline CDR1 reads SGHRS; CDR2 reads YFSETQ.